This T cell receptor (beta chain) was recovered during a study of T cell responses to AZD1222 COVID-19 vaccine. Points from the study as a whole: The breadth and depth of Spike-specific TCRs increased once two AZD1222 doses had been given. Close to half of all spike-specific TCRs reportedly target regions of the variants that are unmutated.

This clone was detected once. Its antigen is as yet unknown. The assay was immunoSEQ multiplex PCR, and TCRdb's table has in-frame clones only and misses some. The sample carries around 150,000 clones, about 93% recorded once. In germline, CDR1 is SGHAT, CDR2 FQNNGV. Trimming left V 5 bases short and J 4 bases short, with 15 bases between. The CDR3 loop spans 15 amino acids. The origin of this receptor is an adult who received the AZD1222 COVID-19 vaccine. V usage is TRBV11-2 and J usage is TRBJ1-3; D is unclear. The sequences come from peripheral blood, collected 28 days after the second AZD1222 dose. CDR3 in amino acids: CASSRAGSTGNTIYF. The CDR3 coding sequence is TGTGCCAGCAGCCGCGCCGGCAGTACAGGAAACACCATATATTTT.